This TCR beta chain was sequenced during a study of T cell clonality in common variable immunodeficiency. Both groups were predominantly of Caucasian heritage. CVID subjects had received replacement immunoglobulin for at least one year. Each donor provided about 4.5 to 9 ml of heparinized whole blood. Germline V lookup: CDR1 SGHDN, CDR2 FVKESK. The length of the CDR3 is 15 residues. The V end was cut by 2 bases, the J end by 1 base, with 10 bases between. At least ten counts were recorded for this clone. What it binds is unknown. From the germline J gene comes the end of the CDR3, since the read stops 3 residues before it. Regarding the study as a whole: In common variable immunodeficiency, TCR beta chains reportedly carried fewer deletions and N-nucleotide insertions.

This table comes from immunoSEQ multiplex PCR, and its TCRdb copy is limited to in-frame clones, with some not included. The sample has approximately 38,000 clones, none seen only once. This sequence was found in a human donor with common variable immunodeficiency. Sequencing input: peripheral blood mononuclear cells. The rearrangement links TRBV14 to TRBJ2-3; perhaps TRBD2 as D (5 bases). CDR3 in amino acids: CASSQLAGGTDTQYF. CDR3 DNA (partial): TGTGCCAGCAGCCAACTGGCGGGTGGCACAGATACG.